This T cell receptor (beta chain) was obtained from a study of spatial heterogeneity in lung cancer (dated by TCRdb to between 2018 and 2021). Describing the broader study: Samples were obtained from 65 to 90 patients with early-stage, untreated non-small cell lung cancer from the lung TRACERx cohort. Beta-chain transcripts were consistently detected in greater numbers than alpha-chain transcripts, which likely reflects a higher abundance of beta-chain transcripts. Both alpha and beta chains were TCR-sequenced in around 230 tumor regions, about 64 matched nontumor lung samples and more than 50 PBMC samples obtained at surgery. Nonsynonymous mutation counts, determined by whole-exome sequencing of tumor tissue, were related to TCR repertoire features. The study quantitatively compared TCR alpha and beta repertoires across multiple tumor regions, matched nontumor lung and blood in non-small cell lung cancer. Follow-up PBMC samples were sequenced whenever the samples were available, and the median time to follow-up was roughly 2 years after resection. In the raw uncorrected reads, each unique combination of TCR and UMI appeared more than ten times on average. Paper-wide results and their limitations: Only roughly 15 patients were included in comparisons of baseline and follow-up blood repertoires. Confirming at a functional level the hypothesis that regional TCRs recognize regional mutations was considered to require additional single-cell paired TCR alpha and beta sequencing. Ubiquitous expanded tumor TCRs were detected in blood more often at tumor resection than at routine follow-up.

Taken with the paper, the label for time point translates to: blood at routine non-recurrence follow-up after resection. Without any cell sorting, TCR sequencing was performed on whole RNA extracted either from tumor and nontumor lung tissue or from cryopreserved PBMC samples. A patient was chosen for TCR sequencing only when enough RNA was available from at least two tumor regions. V and J lose 0 bases and 4 bases, and a span of 12 bases separates them. From a lookup of the germline V gene, CDR1 and CDR2 are SGHTA and FQGNSA. Its CDR3 holds 15 amino acids, cysteine through phenylalanine. CDR3 DNA only is kept here, 45 bases in frame from base 1. The receptor library was made with 5' RACE. Reads for this sample came from a NextSeq 500. In the TCR library protocol, a unique molecular identifier was attached to each TCR cDNA molecule so that PCR and sequencing errors could be corrected. Per the source publication's procedure: Decombinator tools were used for TCR identification, UMI-based error correction and CDR3 extraction. Expanded TCRs were defined as those above a frequency of 2 per 1,000, corresponding to the top 1% of the tumor frequency distribution. Renyi diversity was computed with the R vegan package after each repertoire had been subsampled 100 times to 5,000 TCRs. To build CDR3 similarity networks, amino acid triplet string-kernel similarity was used, and CDR3s were connected when their pairwise similarity was above 0.82. TCRdb reprocessing: public reads trimmed at Q25 with fastp, clones called with MiXCR, in-frame beta chains kept. Entries are consolidated by CDR3 protein sequence, retaining the most common genes and DNA. TCRdb assigned the V and J calls; the authors' analysis was not used. The table for this sample lists tens of thousands of distinct CDR3 sequences; around 9.7% of them were counted only once. The top ten clones comprise about 20% of the sample.

This clonotype has at least ten counts. Its cognate antigen has yet to be identified. Qualities for individual bases were not recorded, and no much larger clone is one base off. The rearrangement joined TRBV7-2 to TRBJ1-2, and the D gene may be TRBD1, 5 bases matching. Sequenced here: PBMCs, sampled at follow-up. The origin of this receptor is a male donor with early-stage non-small cell lung cancer. The DNA reads as follows: TGTGCCAGCAGCTTAGCGCGGAGACAGACCTATGGCTACACCTTC. It translates to CASSLARRQTYGYTF.